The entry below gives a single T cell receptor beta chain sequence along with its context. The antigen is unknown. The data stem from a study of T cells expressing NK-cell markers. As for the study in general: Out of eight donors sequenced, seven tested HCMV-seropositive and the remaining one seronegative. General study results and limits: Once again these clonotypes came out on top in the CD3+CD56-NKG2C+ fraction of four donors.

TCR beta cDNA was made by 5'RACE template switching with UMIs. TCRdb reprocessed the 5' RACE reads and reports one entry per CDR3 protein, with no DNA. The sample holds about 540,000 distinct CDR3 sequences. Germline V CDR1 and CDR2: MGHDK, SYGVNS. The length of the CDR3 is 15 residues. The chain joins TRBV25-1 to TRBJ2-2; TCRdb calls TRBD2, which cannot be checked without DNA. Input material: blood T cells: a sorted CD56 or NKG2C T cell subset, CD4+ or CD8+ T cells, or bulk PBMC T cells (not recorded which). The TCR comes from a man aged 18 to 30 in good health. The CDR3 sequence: CASTRAAGYTGELFF.